These T cell receptor beta chains were read from a single sample in a study of shared T cell receptors in the human thymus. Measured with immunoSEQ multiplex PCR; TCRdb has only the in-frame clones, and not every one. The profile shows more than 300,000 clones, more than 85% of them singletons. What was sequenced was thymocytes. The origin of the receptors is a human donor. The CDR3 runs from the conserved cysteine through the conserved F or W. The D gene is left open where the match is weak. Where a row states a size, it is once, few, many or the class of an expanded clone; other rows omit it.

cdr3_length clone_size j_call d_call v_call cdr3_aa cdr3_nt
18 - TRBJ1-4 TRBD1 TRBV10-3 CAISDRDRGLTTNEKLFF TGTGCCATCAGTGACCGAGACAGGGGGCTTACAACTAATGAAAAACTGTTTTTT
18 - TRBJ2-7 - TRBV27 CAFPYVAGQNTLTYEQYF TGTGCCTTTCCCTACGTGGCGGGACAGAACACCCTTACCTACGAGCAGTACTTC
12 few TRBJ1-1 - TRBV29-1 CSVEDRNTEAFF TGCAGCGTTGAAGATCGAAACACTGAAGCTTTCTTT
14 - TRBJ2-7 TRBD1 TRBV28 CASSPTGGSYEQYF TGTGCCAGCAGTCCGACAGGGGGCTCCTACGAGCAGTACTTC
16 - TRBJ2-3 TRBD1 TRBV7-9 CASSSRTGGSTDTQYF TGTGCCAGCAGCTCCAGGACAGGGGGGTCCACAGATACGCAGTATTTT
13 - TRBJ1-2 - TRBV28 CASSLRGNYGYTF TGTGCCAGCAGTTTGCGGGGAAACTATGGCTACACCTTC
15 - TRBJ1-1 - TRBV6-5 CASTSLGTENTEAFF TGTGCCAGCACTTCTTTGGGGACGGAGAACACTGAAGCTTTCTTT
14 - TRBJ1-1 - TRBV9 CASSATGVDTEAFF TGTGCCAGCAGCGCGACCGGGGTGGACACTGAAGCTTTCTTT
16 - TRBJ1-1 - TRBV28 CASSYTPDRPNTEAFF TGTGCCAGCAGCTATACACCCGACAGGCCGAACACTGAAGCTTTCTTT
15 - TRBJ2-7 - TRBV15 CATSRVQGTSYEQYF TGTGCCACCAGCAGAGTCCAGGGGACCTCCTACGAGCAGTACTTC
13 - TRBJ1-1 - TRBV4-3 CASSQVLNTEAFF TGCGCCAGCAGCCAAGTCCTGAACACTGAAGCTTTCTTT
15 - TRBJ2-1 TRBD1 TRBV7-3 CASSFGRGLNNEQFF TGTGCCAGCAGCTTTGGCAGGGGGCTTAACAATGAGCAGTTCTTC
18 - TRBJ2-5 - TRBV6-1 CASSEAGDPSVRGETQYF TGTGCCAGCAGTGAAGCAGGGGATCCTAGCGTAAGAGGGGAGACCCAGTACTTC
16 - TRBJ1-2 TRBD1 TRBV7-2 CASSLGRTGPNYGYTF TGTGCCAGCAGCTTGGGGAGGACAGGGCCTAACTATGGCTACACCTTC
15 - TRBJ2-5 - TRBV27 CASSLSDVPQETQYF TGTGCCAGCAGTTTATCTGACGTGCCACAAGAGACCCAGTACTTC
14 - TRBJ2-5 - TRBV12-5 CASGCDRTQETQYF TGTGCTAGTGGTTGCGACAGGACCCAAGAGACCCAGTACTTC
14 - TRBJ1-2 - TRBV10-3 CAISDEGKICGYTF TGTGCCATCAGTGACGAGGGAAAGATTTGTGGCTACACCTTC
13 - TRBJ1-2 - TRBV27 CASSVTGRYGYTF TGTGCCAGCAGTGTAACAGGGAGGTATGGCTACACCTTC
15 once TRBJ2-1 - TRBV27 CASSPAVTIYNEQFF TGTGCCAGCAGCCCAGCGGTTACCATTTACAATGAGCAGTTCTTC
17 - TRBJ1-2 TRBD1 TRBV7-2 CASSPRRTGGIDYGYTF TGTGCCAGCAGCCCCCGCCGGACAGGGGGCATCGACTATGGCTACACCTTC
15 once TRBJ2-7 TRBD2 TRBV27 CASSSGLAGLYEQYF TGTGCCAGCAGTTCAGGACTAGCGGGACTCTACGAGCAGTACTTC
15 - TRBJ2-5 TRBD1 TRBV7-4 CASSPARQGGKTQYF TGTGCCAGCAGCCCCGCGAGACAGGGGGGGAAGACCCAGTACTTC
17 - TRBJ2-3 TRBD1 TRBV28 CASSRGPGQGAEDTQYF TGTGCCAGCAGTCGGGGACCGGGACAGGGGGCTGAGGATACGCAGTATTTT
17 - TRBJ2-3 TRBD2 TRBV18 CASSPNTLAGGSDTQYF TGTGCCAGCTCACCAAATACTCTAGCGGGAGGATCAGATACGCAGTATTTT
18 - TRBJ2-7 TRBD2 TRBV14 CASSQGSTSGFPLYEQYF TGTGCCAGCAGCCAAGGTTCGACTAGCGGATTCCCCCTTTACGAGCAGTACTTC
17 - TRBJ2-3 TRBD2 TRBV28 CASSLESGRERPDTQYF TGTGCCAGCAGTTTAGAGAGTGGGCGGGAGCGGCCAGATACGCAGTATTTT
17 - TRBJ2-1 - TRBV27 CASSSDFIESSYNEQFF TGTGCCAGCAGTTCAGACTTCATAGAGAGCTCCTACAATGAGCAGTTCTTC
14 - TRBJ2-5 - TRBV11-1 CASSLWAGSETQYF TGTGCCAGCAGCCTTTGGGCTGGGTCCGAGACCCAGTACTTC
14 - TRBJ1-3 - TRBV23-1 CAVRWFLTGNTIYF TGCGCCGTCCGGTGGTTTTTAACTGGAAACACCATATATTTT
12 - TRBJ2-7 TRBD1 TRBV29-1 CSAGQVGSEQYF TGCAGCGCCGGACAGGTTGGGAGCGAGCAGTACTTC
15 - TRBJ2-5 - TRBV11-2 CASSLGGTSQETQYF TGTGCCAGCAGCCTAGGGGGTACCTCACAAGAGACCCAGTACTTC
21 - TRBJ2-7 TRBD1 TRBV28 CASSPPRDRGLALKSSYEQYF TGTGCCAGCAGTCCACCGAGGGACAGGGGGCTAGCCCTTAAGAGCTCCTACGAGCAGTACTTC
18 once TRBJ2-7 TRBD2 TRBV15 CATSRGGSGRLFIYEQYF TGTGCCACCAGCAGAGGGGGTAGCGGGAGGTTATTTATCTACGAGCAGTACTTC